This T cell receptor (beta chain) was sequenced during a study of regulatory T cells in long-lasting Graves disease. In building TCR beta libraries, iRepertoire HTBI primers were used together with Arm-PCR of CDR3 regions. TCRdb fed the multiplex PCR reads into MiXCR, producing one record per CDR3 protein. The sample yields a few hundred thousand distinct CDR3 sequences, about 20% seen once. A remark on this clonotype: What it binds is not known.

This sample's time point: persistent/refractory GD, antithyroid drugs over 5 years with positive TRAb. The TCR library used RNA extracted from PBMCs. Study findings and constraints: Favored usage of TRBV28, TRBJ1-2 and TRBJ2-5 was recorded in persistent disease.

In germline, CDR1 is MDHEN, CDR2 SYDVKM. This CDR3 has 17 residues. The junction had 5 bases not matched to a gene; V was cut back by 4 bases and J by 1 base. The chain couples TRBV28 to TRBJ2-1, with 12 bases aligning to TRBD2. This clonotype was sampled from a female donor with Graves disease. The material sequenced was peripheral blood mononuclear cells (PBMCs), taken when the disease was refractory, from a patient treated with antithyroid drugs. The CDR3 nucleotides are TGTGCCAGCAGTTCCAGACTAGCGGGAGCATCCTACAATGAGCAGTTCTTC. This encodes CASSSRLAGASYNEQFF.